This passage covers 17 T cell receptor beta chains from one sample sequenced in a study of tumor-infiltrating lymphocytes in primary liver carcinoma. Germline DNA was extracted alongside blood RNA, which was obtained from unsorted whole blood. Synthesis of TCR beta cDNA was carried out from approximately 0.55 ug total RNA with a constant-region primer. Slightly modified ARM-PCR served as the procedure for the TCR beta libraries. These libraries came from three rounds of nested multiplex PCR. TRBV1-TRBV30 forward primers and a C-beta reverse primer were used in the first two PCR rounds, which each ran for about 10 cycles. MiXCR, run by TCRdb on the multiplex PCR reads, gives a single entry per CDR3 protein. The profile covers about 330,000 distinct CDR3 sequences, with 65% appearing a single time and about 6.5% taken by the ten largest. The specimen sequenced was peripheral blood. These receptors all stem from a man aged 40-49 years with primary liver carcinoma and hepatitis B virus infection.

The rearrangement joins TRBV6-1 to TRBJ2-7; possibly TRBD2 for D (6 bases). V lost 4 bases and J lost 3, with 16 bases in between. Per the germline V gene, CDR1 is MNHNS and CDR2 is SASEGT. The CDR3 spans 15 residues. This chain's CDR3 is CASSVVGGGFYEQYF. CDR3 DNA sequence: TGTGCCAGCAGTGTGGTCGGGGGTGGGTTCTACGAGCAGTACTTC.

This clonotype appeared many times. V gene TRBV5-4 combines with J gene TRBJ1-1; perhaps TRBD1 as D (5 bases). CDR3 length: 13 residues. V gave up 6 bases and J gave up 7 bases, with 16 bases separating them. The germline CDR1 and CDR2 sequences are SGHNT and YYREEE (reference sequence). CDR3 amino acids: CASITWGGNEAFF. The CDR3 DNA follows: TGTGCCAGCATTACCTGGGGCGGGAATGAAGCTTTCTTT.

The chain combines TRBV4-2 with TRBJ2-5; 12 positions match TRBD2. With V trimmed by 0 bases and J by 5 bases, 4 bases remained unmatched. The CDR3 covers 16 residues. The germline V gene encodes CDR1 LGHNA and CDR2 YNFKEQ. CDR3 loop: CASSQETSGSIETQYF. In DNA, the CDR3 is TGTGCCAGCAGCCAAGAGACTAGCGGGAGTATCGAGACCCAGTACTTC.

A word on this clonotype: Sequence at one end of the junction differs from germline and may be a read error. In nucleotides, the CDR3 is TGTGCCAGTAGCCGAGAATGGGCTAGCGGGAATCCGACCGGGAAGCTGTTTTTT. Translating it yields CASSREWASGNPTGKLFF. The chain couples TRBV4-2 to TRBJ2-2; 9 nucleotides line up with TRBD2. Germline V CDR1 and CDR2: LGHNA, YNFKEQ. The CDR3 sequence is 18 residues long.

CDR3: CASSFGHGQGNEQYF. The CDR3 nucleotides are TGTGCCAGCAGCTTTGGCCATGGACAGGGGAACGAGCAGTACTTC. This chain connects TRBV11-2 to TRBJ2-7, with 9 positions matching TRBD1. The CDR3 runs to 15 residues. Unmatched junction bases numbered 8, after V lost 3 bases and J lost 5 bases. CDR1 is SGHAT, CDR2 FQNNGV, per germline.

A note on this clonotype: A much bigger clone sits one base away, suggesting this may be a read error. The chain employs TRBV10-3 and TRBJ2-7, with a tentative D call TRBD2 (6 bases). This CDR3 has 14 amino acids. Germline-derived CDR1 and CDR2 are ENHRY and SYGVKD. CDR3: CAVSPNTGGYEQYF. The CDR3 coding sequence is TGTGCCGTCAGCCCAAACACCGGGGGCTACGAGCAGTACTTC.

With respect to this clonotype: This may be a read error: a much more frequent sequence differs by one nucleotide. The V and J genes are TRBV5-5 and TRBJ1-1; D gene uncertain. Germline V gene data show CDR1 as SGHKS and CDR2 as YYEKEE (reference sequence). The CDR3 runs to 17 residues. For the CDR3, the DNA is TGTGCCATCAGCTTTTGGCAGACCCGGTTGGGAAACACTGAAGCTTTCTTT. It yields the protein CAISFWQTRLGNTEAFF.

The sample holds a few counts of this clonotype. CDR3 bases: TGTGCCAGCAGCTTATCCCGGCGGGAGGCCCCCTACGAGCAGTACTTC. Translating gives CASSLSRREAPYEQYF. J is TRBJ2-7 and V is TRBV13; 8 nucleotides match TRBD2. With 2 bases clipped from V and 2 bases from J, the junction kept 8 bases outside the gene matches. The germline V gene has CDR1 PRHDT and CDR2 FYEKMQ (reference sequence). The CDR3 runs 16 residues.

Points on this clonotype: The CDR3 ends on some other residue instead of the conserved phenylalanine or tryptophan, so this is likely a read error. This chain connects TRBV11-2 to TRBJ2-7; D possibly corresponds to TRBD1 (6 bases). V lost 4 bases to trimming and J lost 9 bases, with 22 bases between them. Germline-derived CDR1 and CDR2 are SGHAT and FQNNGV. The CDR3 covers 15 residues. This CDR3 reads CASSSAGTQVLGQYY. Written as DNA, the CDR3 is TGTGCCAGCAGCTCTGCCGGGACACAAGTTCTTGGGCAGTACTAC.

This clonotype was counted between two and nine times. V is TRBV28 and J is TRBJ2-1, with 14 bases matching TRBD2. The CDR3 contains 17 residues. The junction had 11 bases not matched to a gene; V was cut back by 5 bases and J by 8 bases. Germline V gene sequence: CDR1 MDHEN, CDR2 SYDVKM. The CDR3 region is CASSPNAGTSGSYEQFF. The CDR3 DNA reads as TGTGCCAGCAGTCCCAATGCCGGGACTAGCGGGAGCTATGAGCAGTTCTTC. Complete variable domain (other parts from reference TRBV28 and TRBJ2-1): DVKVTQSSRYLVKRTGEKVFLECVQDMDHENMFWYRQDPGLGLRLIYFSYDVKMKEKGDIPEGYSVSREKKERFSLILESASTNQTSMYLCASSPNAGTSGSYEQFFGPGTRLTVL.

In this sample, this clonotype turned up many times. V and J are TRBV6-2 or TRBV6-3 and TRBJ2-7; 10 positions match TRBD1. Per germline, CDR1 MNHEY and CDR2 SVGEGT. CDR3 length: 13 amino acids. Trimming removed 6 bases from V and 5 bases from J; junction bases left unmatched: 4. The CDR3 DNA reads TGTGCCAGCAGCGGGACAGGGGATGACGAGCAGTACTTC. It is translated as CASSGTGDDEQYF.

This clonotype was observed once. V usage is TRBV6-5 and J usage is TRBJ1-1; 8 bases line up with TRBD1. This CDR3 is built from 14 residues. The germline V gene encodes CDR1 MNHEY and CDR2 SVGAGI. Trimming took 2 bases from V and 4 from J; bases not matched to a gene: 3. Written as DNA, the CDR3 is TGTGCCAGCAGTTACGGACAGGGTAGCACTGAAGCTTTCTTT. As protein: CASSYGQGSTEAFF.

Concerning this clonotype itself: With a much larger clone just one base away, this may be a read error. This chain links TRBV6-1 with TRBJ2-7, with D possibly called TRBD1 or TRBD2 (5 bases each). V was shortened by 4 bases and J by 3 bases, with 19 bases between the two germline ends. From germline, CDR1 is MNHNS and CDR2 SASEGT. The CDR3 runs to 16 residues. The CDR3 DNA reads TGTGCCAGCAGTGGAGCATGGCAGGGAGCGGTCTACGAGCAGTACTTC. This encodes CASSGAWQGAVYEQYF.

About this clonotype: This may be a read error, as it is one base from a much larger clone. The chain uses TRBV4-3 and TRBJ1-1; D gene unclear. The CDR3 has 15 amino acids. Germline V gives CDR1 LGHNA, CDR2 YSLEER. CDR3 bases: TGCGCCAGCAGCCAAGATAGGTGGATGAACGCTGAAGCTTTCTTT. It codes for CASSQDRWMNAEAFF.

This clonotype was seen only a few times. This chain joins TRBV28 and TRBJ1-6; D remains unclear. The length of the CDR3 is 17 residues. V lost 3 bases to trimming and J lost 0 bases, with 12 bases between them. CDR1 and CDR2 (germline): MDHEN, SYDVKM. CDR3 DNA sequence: TGTGCCAGCAGTTTGGACCAAGAGAGCTCCTATAATTCACCCCTCCACTTT. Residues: CASSLDQESSYNSPLHF.

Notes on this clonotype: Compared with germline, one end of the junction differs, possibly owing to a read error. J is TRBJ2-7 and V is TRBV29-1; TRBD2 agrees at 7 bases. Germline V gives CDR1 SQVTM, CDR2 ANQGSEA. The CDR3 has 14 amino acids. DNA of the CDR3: TGCAGCACCAGGAGAGGCGGGAGTTCTGGGGAGCAATACTTC. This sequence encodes CSTRRGGSSGEQYF.

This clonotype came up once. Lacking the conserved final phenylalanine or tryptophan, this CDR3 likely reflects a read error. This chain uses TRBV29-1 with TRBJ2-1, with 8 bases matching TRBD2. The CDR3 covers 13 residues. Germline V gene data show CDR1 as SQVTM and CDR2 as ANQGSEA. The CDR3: CSIETTSDNEQFL. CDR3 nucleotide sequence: TGCAGCATTGAAACGACTAGCGACAATGAGCAGTTCCTC.